This T cell receptor (beta chain) was profiled in a study of blood T cell repertoires in COVID-19. Original methodology: Estimates of nucleated cell counts were drawn from the amplification of reference gene primers. The protocol was immunoSEQ multiplex PCR, while the TCRdb copy is restricted to in-frame clones and leaves out a portion. V, J and clone size derive from that table, while D and trimming were established from the DNA sequence. Among 180,000 or so clones, around 87% were seen once, and the ten largest hold almost 1%. V shed 4 bases, J shed 3 bases, and the junction held 10 bases outside the gene matches. Germline CDR1 SGHTA, CDR2 FQGNSA. CDR3 length: 18 residues.

The sequencing sample was made of peripheral blood. The genes are TRBV7-2 and TRBJ2-3; 13 nucleotides align to TRBD2. The receptor was derived from a man younger than 35 with acute or convalescent COVID-19. The CDR3 reads CASSYTPTSGGGTDTQYF. The CDR3 DNA reads TGTGCCAGCAGCTATACCCCCACTAGCGGGGGGGGAACAGATACGCAGTATTTT. The complete variable domain, with remaining parts taken from reference TRBV7-2 and TRBJ2-3, reads GAGVSQSPSNKVTEKGKDVELRCDPISGHTALYWYRQSLGQGLEFLIYFQGNSAPDKSGLPSDRFSAERTGGSVSTLTIQRTQQEDSAVYLCASSYTPTSGGGTDTQYFGPGTRLTVL.